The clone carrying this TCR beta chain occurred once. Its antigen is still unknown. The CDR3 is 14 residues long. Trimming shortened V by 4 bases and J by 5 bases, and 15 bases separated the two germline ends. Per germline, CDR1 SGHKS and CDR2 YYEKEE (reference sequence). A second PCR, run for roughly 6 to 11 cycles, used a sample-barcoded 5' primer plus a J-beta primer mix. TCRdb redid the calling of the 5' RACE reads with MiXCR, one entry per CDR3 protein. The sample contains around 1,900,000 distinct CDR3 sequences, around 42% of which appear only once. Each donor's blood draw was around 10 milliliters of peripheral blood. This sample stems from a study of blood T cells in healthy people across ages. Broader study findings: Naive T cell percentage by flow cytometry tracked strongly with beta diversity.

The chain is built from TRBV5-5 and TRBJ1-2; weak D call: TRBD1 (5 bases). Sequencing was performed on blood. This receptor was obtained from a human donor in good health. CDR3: CASSPDSGGYGYTF. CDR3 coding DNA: TGTGCCAGCAGCCCCGACAGTGGGGGATATGGCTACACCTTC.